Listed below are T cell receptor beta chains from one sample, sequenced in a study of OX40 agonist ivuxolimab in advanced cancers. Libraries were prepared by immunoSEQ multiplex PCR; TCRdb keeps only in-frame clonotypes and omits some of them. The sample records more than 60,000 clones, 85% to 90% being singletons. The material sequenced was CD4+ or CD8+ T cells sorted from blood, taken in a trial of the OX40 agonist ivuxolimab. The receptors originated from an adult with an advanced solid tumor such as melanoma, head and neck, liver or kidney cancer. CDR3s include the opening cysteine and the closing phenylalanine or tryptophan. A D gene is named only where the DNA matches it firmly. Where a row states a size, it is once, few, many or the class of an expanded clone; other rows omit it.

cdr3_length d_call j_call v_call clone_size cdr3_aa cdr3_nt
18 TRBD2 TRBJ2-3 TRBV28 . CASSSGLAGGFGTDTQYF TGTGCCAGCAGTTCGGGACTAGCGGGAGGGTTTGGGACAGATACGCAGTATTTT
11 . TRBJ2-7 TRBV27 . CASSFGYEQYF TGTGCCAGCAGTTTTGGCTACGAGCAGTACTTC
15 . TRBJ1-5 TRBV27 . CASSLYYGSNQPQHF TGTGCCAGCAGTTTATATTACGGAAGCAATCAGCCCCAGCATTTT
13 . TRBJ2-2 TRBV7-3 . CASSLTGAGELFF TGTGCCAGCAGCTTAACAGGGGCCGGGGAGCTGTTTTTT
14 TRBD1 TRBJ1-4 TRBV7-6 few CASGETGGDEKLFF TGTGCCAGCGGAGAGACAGGGGGCGATGAAAAACTGTTTTTT
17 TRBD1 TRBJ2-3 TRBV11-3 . CASSPRMKGAGTDTQYF TGTGCCAGCAGCCCTCGGATGAAGGGGGCGGGCACAGATACGCAGTATTTT
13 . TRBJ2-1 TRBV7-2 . CASSMTNNNEQFF TGTGCCAGCAGCATGACAAATAATAATGAGCAGTTCTTC
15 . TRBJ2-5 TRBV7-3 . CASSLTLSPLETQYF TGTGCCAGCAGCTTAACGTTGAGTCCGCTGGAGACCCAGTACTTC
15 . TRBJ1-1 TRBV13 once CASSLSPRVTTEAFF TGTGCCAGCAGCTTATCGCCCCGAGTGACTACTGAAGCTTTCTTT
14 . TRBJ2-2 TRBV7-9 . CASSLVGAVGELFF TGTGCCAGCAGCTTAGTAGGGGCGGTCGGGGAGCTGTTTTTT
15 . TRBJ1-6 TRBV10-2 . CASRTESSYNSPLHF TGCGCCAGCAGAACAGAGAGCTCCTATAATTCACCCCTCCACTTT
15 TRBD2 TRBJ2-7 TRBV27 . CASSFVGGSFYEQYF TGTGCCAGCAGTTTCGTAGGCGGGAGTTTCTACGAGCAGTACTTC
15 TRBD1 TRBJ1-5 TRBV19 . CASSIRDREDQPQHF TGTGCCAGTAGTATCCGGGACAGGGAGGATCAGCCCCAGCATTTT
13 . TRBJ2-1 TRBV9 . CASGGGSYNEQFF TGTGCCAGCGGGGGAGGCTCCTACAATGAGCAGTTCTTC
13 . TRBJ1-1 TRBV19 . CASSMSRVTEAFF TGTGCCAGTAGTATGAGTCGGGTAACTGAAGCTTTCTTT
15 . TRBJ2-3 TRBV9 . CASSVLASNTDTQYF TGTGCCAGCAGCGTACTAGCGTCTAACACAGATACGCAGTATTTT
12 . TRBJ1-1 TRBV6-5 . CASSYGGLGAFF TGTGCCAGCAGTTACGGGGGGCTGGGAGCTTTCTTT
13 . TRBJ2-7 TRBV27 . CASGTVPSYEQYF TGTGCCAGCGGCACAGTACCCTCCTACGAGCAGTACTTC
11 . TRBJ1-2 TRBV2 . CASKFSGGDTF TGTGCCAGCAAGTTCTCCGGGGGGGACACCTTC
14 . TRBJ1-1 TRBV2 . CASSATTGWTEAFF TGTGCCAGCAGTGCAACAACAGGGTGGACTGAAGCTTTCTTT
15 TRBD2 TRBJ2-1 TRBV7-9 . CASSWTSGAYNEQFF TGTGCCAGCAGTTGGACTAGCGGAGCCTACAATGAGCAGTTCTTC
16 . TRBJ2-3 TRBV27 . CASSPKGLSSTDTQYF TGTGCCAGCAGCCCTAAAGGGCTCTCTAGCACAGATACGCAGTATTTT
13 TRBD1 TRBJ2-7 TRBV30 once CAWVTDREDEQYF TGTGCCTGGGTGACGGACAGGGAGGACGAGCAGTACTTC
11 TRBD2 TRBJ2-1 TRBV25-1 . CASSEGGTKFF TGTGCCAGCAGTGAGGGAGGGACTAAGTTCTTC
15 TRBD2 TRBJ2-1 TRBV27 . CASSLSAGTYNEQFF TGTGCCAGCAGTTTATCAGCGGGAACCTACAATGAGCAGTTCTTC
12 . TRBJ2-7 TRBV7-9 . CASSLGDYEQYF TGTGCCAGCAGCTTAGGCGACTACGAGCAGTACTTC
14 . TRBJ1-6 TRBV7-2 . CASSFLGYNSPLHF TGTGCCAGCAGCTTTCTAGGATATAATTCACCCCTCCACTTT
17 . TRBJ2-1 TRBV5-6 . CASSLAWAGDIYNEQFF TGTGCCAGCAGCTTGGCCTGGGCAGGGGACATTTACAATGAGCAGTTCTTC
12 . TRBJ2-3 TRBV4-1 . CASSRDDVEQYF TGCGCCAGCAGCCGAGACGATGTTGAGCAGTATTTT
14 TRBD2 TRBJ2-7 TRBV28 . CASSPREVSYEQYF TGTGCCAGCAGCCCCCGGGAGGTCTCCTACGAGCAGTACTTC
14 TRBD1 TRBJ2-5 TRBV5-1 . CASSWGTGLETQYF TGCGCCAGCAGCTGGGGGACAGGGTTGGAGACCCAGTACTTC
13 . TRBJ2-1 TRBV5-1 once CASRASSYNEQFF TGCGCCAGCCGCGCGAGCTCCTACAATGAGCAGTTCTTC
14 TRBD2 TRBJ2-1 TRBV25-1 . CASSWTSGSSEQFF TGTGCCAGCAGTTGGACTAGCGGGTCGAGCGAGCAGTTCTTC
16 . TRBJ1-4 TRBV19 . CASSLSRQATNEKLFF TGTGCCAGTAGTCTCAGTCGGCAGGCAACTAATGAAAAACTGTTTTTT
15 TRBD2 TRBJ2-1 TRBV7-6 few CASSFRLAGGDEQFF TGTGCCAGCAGCTTCAGACTAGCGGGAGGGGATGAGCAGTTCTTC
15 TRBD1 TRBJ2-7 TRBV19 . CASSISTGAYYEQYF TGTGCCAGTAGTATATCGACAGGGGCTTACTACGAGCAGTACTTC
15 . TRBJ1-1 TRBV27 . CASSFFSGDLTEAFF TGTGCCAGCAGTTTCTTCTCAGGGGATCTTACTGAAGCTTTCTTT